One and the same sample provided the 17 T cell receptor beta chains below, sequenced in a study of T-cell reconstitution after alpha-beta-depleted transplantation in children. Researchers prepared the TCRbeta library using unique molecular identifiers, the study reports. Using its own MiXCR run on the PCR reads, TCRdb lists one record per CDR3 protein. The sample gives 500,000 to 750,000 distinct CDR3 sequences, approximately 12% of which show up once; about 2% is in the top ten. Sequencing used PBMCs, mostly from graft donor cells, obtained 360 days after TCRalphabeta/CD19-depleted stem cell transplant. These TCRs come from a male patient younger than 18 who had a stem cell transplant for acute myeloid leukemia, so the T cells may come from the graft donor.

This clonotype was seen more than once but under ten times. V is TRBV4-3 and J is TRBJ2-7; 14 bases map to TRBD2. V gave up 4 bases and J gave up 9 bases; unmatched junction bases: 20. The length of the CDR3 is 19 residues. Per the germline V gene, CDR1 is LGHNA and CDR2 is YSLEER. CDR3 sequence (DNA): TGCGCCAGCAGCCCACGACTAGCGGGAGGGGTATCGGGCGTGGAGGGGCAGTACTTC. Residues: CASSPRLAGGVSGVEGQYF.

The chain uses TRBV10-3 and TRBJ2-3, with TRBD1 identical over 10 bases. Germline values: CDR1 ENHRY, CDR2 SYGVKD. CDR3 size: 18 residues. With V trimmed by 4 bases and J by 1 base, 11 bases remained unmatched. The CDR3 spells CAISGPGQGNTRTDTQYF. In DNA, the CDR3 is TGTGCCATCAGTGGTCCGGGACAGGGGAATACCCGCACAGATACGCAGTATTTT.

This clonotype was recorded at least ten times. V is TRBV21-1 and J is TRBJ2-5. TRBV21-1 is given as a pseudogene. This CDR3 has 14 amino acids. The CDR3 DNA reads TGTGCCAGCAGCACCGACCCTATTAAAGAGACCCAGTACTTC. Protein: CASSTDPIKETQYF.

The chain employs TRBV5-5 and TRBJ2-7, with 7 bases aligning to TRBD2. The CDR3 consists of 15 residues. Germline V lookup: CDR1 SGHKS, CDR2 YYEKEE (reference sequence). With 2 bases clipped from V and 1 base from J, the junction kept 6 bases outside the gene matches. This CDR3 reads CASSLGSGLSYEQYF. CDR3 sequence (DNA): TGTGCCAGCAGCTTAGGTAGCGGGCTTTCCTACGAGCAGTACTTC.

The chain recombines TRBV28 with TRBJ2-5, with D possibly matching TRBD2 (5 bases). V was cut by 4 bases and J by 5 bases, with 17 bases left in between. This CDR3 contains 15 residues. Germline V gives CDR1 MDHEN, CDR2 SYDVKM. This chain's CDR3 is CASSYGGLASETQYF. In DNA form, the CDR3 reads TGTGCCAGCAGTTACGGTGGTCTAGCCTCGGAGACCCAGTACTTC.

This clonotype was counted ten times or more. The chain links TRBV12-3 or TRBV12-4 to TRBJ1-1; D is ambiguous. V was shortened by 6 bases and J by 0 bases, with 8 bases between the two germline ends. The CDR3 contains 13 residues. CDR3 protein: CASSPRVNTEAFF. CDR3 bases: TGTGCCAGCAGCCCCAGAGTGAACACTGAAGCTTTCTTT.

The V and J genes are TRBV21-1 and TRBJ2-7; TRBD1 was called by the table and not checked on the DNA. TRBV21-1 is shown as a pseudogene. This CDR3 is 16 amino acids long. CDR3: CASSKYGGRMTYEQYF. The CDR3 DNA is TGTGCCAGCAGCAAATATGGGGGCCGGATGACCTACGAGCAGTACTTC.

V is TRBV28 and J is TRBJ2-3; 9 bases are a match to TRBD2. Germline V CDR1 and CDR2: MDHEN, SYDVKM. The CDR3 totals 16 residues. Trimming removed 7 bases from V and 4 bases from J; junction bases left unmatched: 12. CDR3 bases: TGTGCCAGCAAATGGGGAAGGGGCGGGGGGGCAGATACGCAGTATTTT. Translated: CASKWGRGGGADTQYF.

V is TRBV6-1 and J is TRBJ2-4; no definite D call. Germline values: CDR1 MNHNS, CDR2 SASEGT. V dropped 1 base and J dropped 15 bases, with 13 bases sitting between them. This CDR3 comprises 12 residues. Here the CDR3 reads CASSEGDVAGYF. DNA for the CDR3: TGTGCCAGCAGTGAAGGAGACGTAGCTGGGTACTTC.

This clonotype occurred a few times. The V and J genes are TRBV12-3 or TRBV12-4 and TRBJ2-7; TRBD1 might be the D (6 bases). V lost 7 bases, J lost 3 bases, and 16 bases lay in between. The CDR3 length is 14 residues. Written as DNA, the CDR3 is TGTGCCAGCAAGATGCCAGGGGAGTACTACGAGCAGTACTTC. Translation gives CASKMPGEYYEQYF.

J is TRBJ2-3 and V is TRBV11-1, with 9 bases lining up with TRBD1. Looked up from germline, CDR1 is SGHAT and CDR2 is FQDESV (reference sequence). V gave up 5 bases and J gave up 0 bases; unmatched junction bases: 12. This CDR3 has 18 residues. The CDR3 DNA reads TGTGCCAGCAGCACGTCCGGGACAGGGCATTTCAGCACAGATACGCAGTATTTT. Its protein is CASSTSGTGHFSTDTQYF.

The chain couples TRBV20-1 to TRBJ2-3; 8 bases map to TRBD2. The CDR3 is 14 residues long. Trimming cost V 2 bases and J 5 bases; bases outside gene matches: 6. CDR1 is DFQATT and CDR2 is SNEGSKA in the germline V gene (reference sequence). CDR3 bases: TGCAGTGCTAGATTACTAGCGGTGGGAGATACGCAGTATTTT. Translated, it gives CSARLLAVGDTQYF.

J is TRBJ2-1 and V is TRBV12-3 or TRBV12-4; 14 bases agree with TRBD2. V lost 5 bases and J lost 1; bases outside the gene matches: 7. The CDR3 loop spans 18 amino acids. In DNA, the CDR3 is TGTGCCAGCAGTCTGGGGACTAGCGGGAGATTTTCCTACAATGAGCAGTTCTTC. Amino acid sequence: CASSLGTSGRFSYNEQFF.

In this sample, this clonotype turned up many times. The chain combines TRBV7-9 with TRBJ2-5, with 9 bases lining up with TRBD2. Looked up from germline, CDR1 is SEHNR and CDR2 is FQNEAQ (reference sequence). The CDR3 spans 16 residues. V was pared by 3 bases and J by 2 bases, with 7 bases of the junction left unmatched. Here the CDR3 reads CASSLRASGTQETQYF. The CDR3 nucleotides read TGTGCCAGCAGCTTGAGGGCTAGCGGGACTCAAGAGACCCAGTACTTC.

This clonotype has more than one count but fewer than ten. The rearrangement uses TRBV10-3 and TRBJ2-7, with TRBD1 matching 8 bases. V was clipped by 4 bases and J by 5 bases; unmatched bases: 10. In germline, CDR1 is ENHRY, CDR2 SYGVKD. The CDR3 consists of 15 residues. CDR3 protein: CAISGPDRDAHEQYF. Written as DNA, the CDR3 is TGTGCCATCAGTGGGCCGGACAGGGACGCGCACGAGCAGTACTTC.

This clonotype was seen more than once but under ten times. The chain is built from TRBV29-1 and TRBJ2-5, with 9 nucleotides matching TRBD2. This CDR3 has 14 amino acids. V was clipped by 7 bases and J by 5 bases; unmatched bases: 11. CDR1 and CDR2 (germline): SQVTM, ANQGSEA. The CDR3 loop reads CSGGVLAGLETQYF. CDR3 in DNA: TGCAGCGGGGGTGTCCTAGCGGGATTGGAGACCCAGTACTTC.

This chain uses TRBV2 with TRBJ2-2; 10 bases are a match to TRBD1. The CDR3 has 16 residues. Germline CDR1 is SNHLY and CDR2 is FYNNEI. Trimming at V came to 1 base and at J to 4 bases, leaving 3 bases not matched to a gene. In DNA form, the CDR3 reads TGTGCCAGCAGTGAAGTGACAGGGGGCGTCACCGGGGAGCTGTTTTTT. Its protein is CASSEVTGGVTGELFF.